The rows below give T cell receptor beta chains drawn from one sample of a study of metastatic and nonmetastatic thyroid tumors. MiXCR re-clonotyped the PCR reads for TCRdb. The sample lists almost 85,000 clones, under 15% occurring once. The sequenced material came from tumor tissue. These receptors all stem from a female donor with papillary thyroid cancer or a benign thyroid nodule (not recorded which). Some clones in this sample may be carry-over from other donors' samples. CDR3s include the opening cysteine and the closing phenylalanine or tryptophan. A D gene is named only where the DNA matches it firmly. Some rows have no size entry. The others give once, few or many, or a class for an expanded clone.

cdr3_aa cdr3_nt j_call d_call v_call cdr3_length clone_size
CASSLVTAGGGEQFF TGTGCCAGCAGTTTAGTGACTGCCGGGGGGGGTGAGCAGTTCTTC TRBJ2-1 TRBD2 TRBV27 15 many
CASIPGGSGNTIYF TGTGCCAGCATCCCAGGGGGTTCCGGAAACACCATATATTTT TRBJ1-3 TRBD1 TRBV6-1 14 many
CASSRTSYEQYF TGTGCCAGCAGCCGAACATCCTACGAGCAGTACTTC TRBJ2-7 NA TRBV3-1 12 NA
CASSFGPVDYGYTF TGTGCCAGCAGCTTTGGGCCGGTAGACTATGGCTACACCTTC TRBJ1-2 NA TRBV7-9 14 many
CSAVSAGGPGQFF TGCAGTGCCGTCTCGGCTGGAGGGCCCGGGCAGTTCTTC TRBJ2-1 NA TRBV20-1 13 NA
CSAGSRTGARSNQPQHF TGCAGTGCTGGGTCCAGGACGGGGGCACGGAGCAATCAGCCCCAGCATTTT TRBJ1-5 NA TRBV20-1 17 NA
CASSQDHSSNQPQHF TGTGCCAGCAGCCAAGACCACAGCAGCAATCAGCCCCAGCATTTT TRBJ1-5 NA TRBV3-1 15 many
CASRSRGRETQYF TGTGCCAGCAGGAGCAGGGGGCGAGAGACCCAGTACTTC TRBJ2-5 TRBD1 TRBV28 13 many
CASSGWGEGYNEQFF TGCGCCAGCAGCGGATGGGGGGAGGGTTACAATGAGCAGTTCTTC TRBJ2-1 TRBD2 TRBV5-1 15 NA
CASSSHHEQFF TGTGCCAGCAGTTCACATCATGAGCAGTTCTTC TRBJ2-1 NA TRBV27 11 many
CASSPPPLYDRPQHF TGTGCCAGCAGCCCCCCCCCGCTTTACGATCGGCCCCAGCATTTT TRBJ1-5 NA TRBV11-3 15 many
CASSLLQDTDTQYF TGCGCCAGCAGCTTGTTGCAGGACACAGATACGCAGTATTTT TRBJ2-3 NA TRBV5-1 14 many